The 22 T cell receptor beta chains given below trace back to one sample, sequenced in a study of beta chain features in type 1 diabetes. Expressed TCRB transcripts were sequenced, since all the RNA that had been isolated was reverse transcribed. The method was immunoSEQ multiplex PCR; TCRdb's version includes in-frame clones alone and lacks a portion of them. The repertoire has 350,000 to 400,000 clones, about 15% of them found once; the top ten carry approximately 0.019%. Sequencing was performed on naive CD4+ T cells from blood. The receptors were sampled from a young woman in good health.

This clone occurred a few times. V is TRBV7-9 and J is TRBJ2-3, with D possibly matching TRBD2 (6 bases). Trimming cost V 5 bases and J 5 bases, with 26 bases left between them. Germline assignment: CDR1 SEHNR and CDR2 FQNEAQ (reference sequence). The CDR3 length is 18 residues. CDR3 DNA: TGTGCCAGCAGCGCGTTACACCTCCTAGCGCTCTGGGGAGATACGCAGTATTTT. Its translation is CASSALHLLALWGDTQYF.

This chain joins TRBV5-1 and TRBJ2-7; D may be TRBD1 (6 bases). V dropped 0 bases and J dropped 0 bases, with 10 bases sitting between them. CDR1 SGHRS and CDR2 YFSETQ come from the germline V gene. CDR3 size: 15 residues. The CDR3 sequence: CASSLESQGSYEQYF. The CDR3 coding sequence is TGCGCCAGCAGCTTGGAATCACAGGGCTCCTACGAGCAGTACTTC.

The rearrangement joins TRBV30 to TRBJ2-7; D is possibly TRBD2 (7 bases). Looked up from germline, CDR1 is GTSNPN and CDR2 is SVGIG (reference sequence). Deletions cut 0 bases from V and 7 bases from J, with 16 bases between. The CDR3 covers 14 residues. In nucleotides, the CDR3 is TGTGCCTGGAGTGTGGCGGGGGCCTTGGGGGAGCAGTACTTC. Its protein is CAWSVAGALGEQYF.

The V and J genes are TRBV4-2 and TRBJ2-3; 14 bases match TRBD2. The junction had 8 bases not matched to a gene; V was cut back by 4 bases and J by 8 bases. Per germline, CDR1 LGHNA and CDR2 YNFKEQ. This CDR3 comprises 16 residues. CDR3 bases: TGTGCCAGCAGCCGAACCGGGACTAGCGGGAGTTCTACGCAGTATTTT. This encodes CASSRTGTSGSSTQYF.

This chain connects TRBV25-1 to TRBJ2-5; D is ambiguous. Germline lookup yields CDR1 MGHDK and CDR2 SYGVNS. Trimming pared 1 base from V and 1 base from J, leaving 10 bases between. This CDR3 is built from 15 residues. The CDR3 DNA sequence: TGTGCCAGCAGTGAATTGGGCCCGATCCAAGAGACCCAGTACTTC. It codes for CASSELGPIQETQYF.

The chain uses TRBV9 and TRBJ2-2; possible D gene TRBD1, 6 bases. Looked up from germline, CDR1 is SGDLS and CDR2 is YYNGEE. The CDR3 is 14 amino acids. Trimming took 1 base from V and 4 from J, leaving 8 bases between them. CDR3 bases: TGTGCCAGCAGCGTATCGGACAGCACCGGGGAGCTGTTTTTT. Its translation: CASSVSDSTGELFF.

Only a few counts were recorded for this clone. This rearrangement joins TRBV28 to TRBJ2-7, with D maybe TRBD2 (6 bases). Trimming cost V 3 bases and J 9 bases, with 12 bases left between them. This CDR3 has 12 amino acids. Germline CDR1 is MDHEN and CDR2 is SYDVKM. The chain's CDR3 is CASSLGQRVQYF. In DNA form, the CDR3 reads TGTGCCAGCAGTTTGGGGCAGCGGGTGCAGTACTTC.

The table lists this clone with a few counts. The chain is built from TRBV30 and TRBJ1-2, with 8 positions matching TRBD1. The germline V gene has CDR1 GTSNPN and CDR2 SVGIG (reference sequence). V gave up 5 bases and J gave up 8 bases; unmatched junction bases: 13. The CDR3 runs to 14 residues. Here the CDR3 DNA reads TGTGCCTGGTCTAGACAGGGGAGAGTAGGCGGCTACACCTTC. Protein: CAWSRQGRVGGYTF.

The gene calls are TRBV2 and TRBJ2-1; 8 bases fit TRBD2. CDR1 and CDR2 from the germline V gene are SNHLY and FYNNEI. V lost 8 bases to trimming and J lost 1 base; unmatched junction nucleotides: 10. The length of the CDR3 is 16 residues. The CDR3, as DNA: TGTGCCAGCGTGGTTCGGGGACTAGGGTCCTACAATGAGCAGTTCTTC. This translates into CASVVRGLGSYNEQFF.

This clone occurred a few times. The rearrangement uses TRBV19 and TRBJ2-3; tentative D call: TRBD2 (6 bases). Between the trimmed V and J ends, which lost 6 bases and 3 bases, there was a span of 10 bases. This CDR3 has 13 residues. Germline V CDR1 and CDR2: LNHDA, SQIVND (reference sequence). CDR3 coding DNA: TGTGCCAGTAGACCCCGGGGGACAGATACGCAGTATTTT. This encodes CASRPRGTDTQYF.

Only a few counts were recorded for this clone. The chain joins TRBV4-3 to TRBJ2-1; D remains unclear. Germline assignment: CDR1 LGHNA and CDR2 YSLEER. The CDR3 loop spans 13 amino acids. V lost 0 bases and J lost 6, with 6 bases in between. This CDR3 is CASSQDPVNEQFF. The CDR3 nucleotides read TGCGCCAGCAGCCAAGACCCTGTCAATGAGCAGTTCTTC.

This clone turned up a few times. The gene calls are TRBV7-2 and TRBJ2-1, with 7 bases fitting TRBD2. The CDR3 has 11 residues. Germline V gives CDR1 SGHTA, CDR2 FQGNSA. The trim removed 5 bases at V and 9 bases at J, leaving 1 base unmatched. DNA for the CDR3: TGTGCCAGCAGCCGGGAGGCTGAGCAGTTCTTC. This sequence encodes CASSREAEQFF.

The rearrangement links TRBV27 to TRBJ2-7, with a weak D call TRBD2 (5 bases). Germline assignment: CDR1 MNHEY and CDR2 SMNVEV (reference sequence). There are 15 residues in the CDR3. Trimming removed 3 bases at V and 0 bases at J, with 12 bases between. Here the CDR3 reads CASSLRASFSYEQYF. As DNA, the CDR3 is TGTGCCAGCAGTTTGCGCGCTAGCTTCTCCTACGAGCAGTACTTC.

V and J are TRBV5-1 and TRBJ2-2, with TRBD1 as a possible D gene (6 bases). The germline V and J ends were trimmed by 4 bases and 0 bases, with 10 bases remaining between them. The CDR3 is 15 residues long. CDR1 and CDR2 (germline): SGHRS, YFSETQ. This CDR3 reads CASSTGTPNTGELFF. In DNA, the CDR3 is TGCGCCAGCAGCACCGGGACACCGAACACCGGGGAGCTGTTTTTT.

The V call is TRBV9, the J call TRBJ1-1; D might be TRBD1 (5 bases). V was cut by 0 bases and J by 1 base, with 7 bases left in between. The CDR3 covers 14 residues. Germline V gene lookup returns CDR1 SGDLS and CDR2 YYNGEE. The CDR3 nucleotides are TGTGCCAGCAGCGTAGGGACACAGAACACTGAAGCTTTCTTT. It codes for CASSVGTQNTEAFF.

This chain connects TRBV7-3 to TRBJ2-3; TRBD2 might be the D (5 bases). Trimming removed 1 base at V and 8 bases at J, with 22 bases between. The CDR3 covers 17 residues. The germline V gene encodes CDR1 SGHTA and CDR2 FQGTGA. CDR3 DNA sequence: TGTGCCAGCAGCTTAAACGGTCTCGGGCTTGAGGGCGCTACGCAGTATTTT. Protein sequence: CASSLNGLGLEGATQYF. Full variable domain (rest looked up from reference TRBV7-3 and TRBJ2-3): GAGVSQTPSNKVTEKGKYVELRCDPISGHTALYWYRQSLGQGPEFLIYFQGTGAADDSGLPNDRFFAVRPEGSVSTLKIQRTERGDSAVYLCASSLNGLGLEGATQYFGPGTRLTVL.

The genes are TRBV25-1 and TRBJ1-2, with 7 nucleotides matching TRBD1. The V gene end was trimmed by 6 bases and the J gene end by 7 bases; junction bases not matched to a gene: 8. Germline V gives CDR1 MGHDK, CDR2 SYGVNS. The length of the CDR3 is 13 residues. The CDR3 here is CASRDDRVSGYTF. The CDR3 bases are TGTGCCAGCAGGGACGACAGGGTATCTGGCTACACCTTC.

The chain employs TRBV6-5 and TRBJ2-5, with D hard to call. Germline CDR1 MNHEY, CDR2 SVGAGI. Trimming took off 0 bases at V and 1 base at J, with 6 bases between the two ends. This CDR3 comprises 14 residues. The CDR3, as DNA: TGTGCCAGCAGTTACTCGCCAGTCCAAGAGACCCAGTACTTC. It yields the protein CASSYSPVQETQYF.

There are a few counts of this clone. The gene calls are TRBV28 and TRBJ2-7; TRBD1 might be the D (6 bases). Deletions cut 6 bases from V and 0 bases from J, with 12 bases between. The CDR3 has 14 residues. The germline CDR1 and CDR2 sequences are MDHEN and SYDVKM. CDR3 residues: CASRSQGSSYEQYF. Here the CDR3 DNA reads TGTGCCAGCAGGTCACAGGGCAGCTCCTACGAGCAGTACTTC.

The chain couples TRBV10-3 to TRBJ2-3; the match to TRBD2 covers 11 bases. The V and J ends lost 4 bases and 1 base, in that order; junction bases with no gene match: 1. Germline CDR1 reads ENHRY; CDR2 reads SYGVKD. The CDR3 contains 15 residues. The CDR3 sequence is CAISGGLAGTDTQYF. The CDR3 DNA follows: TGTGCCATCAGTGGGGGACTAGCGGGCACAGATACGCAGTATTTT.

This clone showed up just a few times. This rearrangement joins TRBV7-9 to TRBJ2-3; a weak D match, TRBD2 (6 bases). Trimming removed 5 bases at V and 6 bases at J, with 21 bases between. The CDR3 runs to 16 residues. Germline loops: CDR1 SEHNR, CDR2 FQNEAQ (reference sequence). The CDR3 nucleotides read TGTGCCAGCAGCCTATTGTTTTGGGACTTTGGGGATACGCAGTATTTT. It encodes CASSLLFWDFGDTQYF.

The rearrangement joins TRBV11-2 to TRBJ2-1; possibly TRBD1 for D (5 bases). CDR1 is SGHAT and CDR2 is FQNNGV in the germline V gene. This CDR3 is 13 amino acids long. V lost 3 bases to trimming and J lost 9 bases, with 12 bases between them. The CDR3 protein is CASSFLTELEQFF. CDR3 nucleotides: TGTGCCAGCAGCTTTCTGACAGAGCTTGAGCAGTTCTTC.